The 30 T cell receptor beta chains presented below share a single source sample, sequenced in a study of cytomegalovirus exposure and HLA in healthy donors. Vbeta (60) and Jbeta (13) primers were used in the PCR. The table came from immunoSEQ multiplex PCR; TCRdb's copy has only in-frame clones and leaves some out. The sample has around 150,000 clones; roughly 80% are singletons. The sample taken for sequencing was PBMCs. Receptor source: a man aged 25-40 years in good health and CMV-seronegative.

The rearrangement links TRBV15 to TRBJ1-1, with D possibly matching TRBD1 (5 bases). V lost 1 base and J 2 bases, leaving 8 bases between the germline ends. Germline V lookup: CDR1 LNHNV, CDR2 YYDKDF (reference sequence). The CDR3 loop spans 14 amino acids. CDR3 sequence: CATSRGGSNTEAFF. CDR3 nucleotide sequence: TGTGCCACCAGCAGAGGGGGCAGTAACACTGAAGCTTTCTTT.

The rearrangement links TRBV7-8 to TRBJ1-1; TRBD1 aligns across 7 bases. V lost 6 bases to trimming and J lost 0 bases; unmatched junction nucleotides: 4. CDR1 and CDR2 from the germline V gene are SGHVS and FQNEAQ. The CDR3 is made up of 14 amino acids. As DNA, the CDR3 is TGTGCCAGCAGAAGGGGGCCCATGAACACTGAAGCTTTCTTT. This encodes CASRRGPMNTEAFF. Using reference TRBV7-8 and TRBJ1-1 for the parts outside the CDR3, the full variable domain is GAGVSQSPRYKVAKRGQDVALRCDPISGHVSLFWYQQALGQGPEFLTYFQNEAQLDKSGLPSDRFFAERPEGSVSTLKIQRTQQEDSAVYLCASRRGPMNTEAFFGQGTRLTVV.

This chain links TRBV19 with TRBJ2-6, with a tentative D call TRBD2 (5 bases). Deletions cut 2 bases from V and 0 bases from J, with 5 bases between. In germline, CDR1 is LNHDA, CDR2 SQIVND (reference sequence). CDR3 length equals 15 residues. The CDR3 spells CASSISGSGANVLTF. DNA of the CDR3: TGTGCCAGTAGTATAAGCGGCTCTGGGGCCAACGTCCTGACTTTC.

V is TRBV6-5 and J is TRBJ1-5; D possibly corresponds to TRBD1 (5 bases). V shed 0 bases and J shed 4 bases, with 13 bases lying between them. CDR1 and CDR2 (germline): MNHEY, SVGAGI. This CDR3 region has 16 residues. CDR3 sequence reads: CASSYSIGGVNQPQHF. The CDR3 coding sequence is TGTGCCAGCAGTTACTCGATCGGGGGGGTAAATCAGCCCCAGCATTTT.

The table lists this clone with a few counts. The chain recombines TRBV9 with TRBJ1-1, with 7 positions matching TRBD1. CDR3 length: 13 residues. From germline, CDR1 is SGDLS and CDR2 YYNGEE. The J segment lost 12 bases and the V segment lost 4 bases, leaving 12 bases of the junction unmatched. CDR3 in DNA: TGTGCCAGCAGCCCCCCTACAGGGGATCTGACTTTCTTT. It codes for CASSPPTGDLTFF.

The chain uses TRBV9 and TRBJ2-2; 9 nucleotides line up with TRBD1. The length of the CDR3 is 13 residues. CDR1 SGDLS and CDR2 YYNGEE come from the germline V gene. V lost 4 bases to trimming and J lost 8 bases; unmatched junction nucleotides: 3. CDR3 protein: CASSTGQGGELFF. The CDR3 DNA is TGTGCCAGCAGCACGGGACAGGGAGGGGAGCTGTTTTTT.

This clone has only one observation. As DNA, the CDR3 is TGTGCCAGTAGTGAGGTAGCTCCACGTCATGAGCAGTTCTTC. This codes for CASSEVAPRHEQFF. This chain links TRBV19 with TRBJ2-1; D gene unclear. The CDR3 sequence is 14 residues long. Germline V lookup: CDR1 LNHDA, CDR2 SQIVND (reference sequence). Trimming cost V 5 bases and J 8 bases, with 16 bases left between them.

V is TRBV5-1 and J is TRBJ2-5; D might be TRBD1 (5 bases). Germline assignment: CDR1 SGHRS and CDR2 YFSETQ. Deletions cut 0 bases from V and 1 base from J, with 13 bases between. This CDR3 region has 16 residues. The CDR3 spells CASSLGQGTVQETQYF. DNA of the CDR3: TGCGCCAGCAGCTTGGGGCAGGGTACGGTCCAAGAGACCCAGTACTTC.

J is TRBJ2-3 and V is TRBV5-4; 11 nucleotides line up with TRBD2. Trimming cost V 5 bases and J 4 bases; bases outside gene matches: 9. The CDR3 runs 16 residues. Germline loops: CDR1 SGHNT, CDR2 YYREEE (reference sequence). The chain's CDR3 is CASSHYSGRAADTQYF. The CDR3 DNA reads TGTGCCAGCAGTCACTATAGCGGGAGGGCCGCAGATACGCAGTATTTT.

The chain is built from TRBV5-1 and TRBJ2-5, with a weak D call TRBD1 (6 bases). The ends were cut back, 0 bases at V and 2 bases at J, with 14 bases in the middle. Germline CDR1 is SGHRS and CDR2 is YFSETQ. The CDR3 spans 16 residues. The CDR3, as DNA: TGCGCCAGCAGCTTGGAACAGGGATCATGGCAAGAGACCCAGTACTTC. This sequence encodes CASSLEQGSWQETQYF.

V and J are TRBV7-9 and TRBJ2-3; 9 bases map to TRBD2. Germline V gives CDR1 SEHNR, CDR2 FQNEAQ (reference sequence). The length of the CDR3 is 14 residues. J gave up 5 bases and V 8 bases, and 8 bases lay outside the gene matches. The CDR3 loop is CASGLSGREDTQYF. The CDR3 DNA follows: TGTGCCAGCGGGCTTAGCGGGAGAGAAGATACGCAGTATTTT. Variable domain in full (rest from reference TRBV7-9 and TRBJ2-3): DTGVSQNPRHKITKRGQNVTFRCDPISEHNRLYWYRQTLGQGPEFLTYFQNEAQLEKSRLLSDRFSAERPKGSFSTLEIQRTEQGDSAMYLCASGLSGREDTQYFGPGTRLTVL.

The rearrangement uses TRBV28 and TRBJ2-5; 11 bases are a match to TRBD2. The V gene's germline CDR1 is MDHEN and CDR2 SYDVKM. The trim removed 5 bases at V and 11 bases at J, leaving 7 bases unmatched. The CDR3 extends over 13 amino acids. CDR3 sequence reads: CASSPRLAGMQYF. DNA of the CDR3: TGTGCCAGCAGTCCGAGACTAGCGGGGATGCAGTACTTC. Variable domain in full (rest from reference TRBV28 and TRBJ2-5): DVKVTQSSRYLVKRTGEKVFLECVQDMDHENMFWYRQDPGLGLRLIYFSYDVKMKEKGDIPEGYSVSREKKERFSLILESASTNQTSMYLCASSPRLAGMQYFGPGTRLLVL.

This clone was picked up a small number of times. This chain uses TRBV5-1 with TRBJ2-2; TRBD2 is a possible D gene (6 bases). V shed 0 bases and J shed 8 bases, with 14 bases lying between them. In germline, CDR1 is SGHRS, CDR2 YFSETQ. CDR3 length: 15 amino acids. The CDR3 DNA sequence: TGCGCCAGCAGCTTGGTGGCTCCCCGGGGGGGGGAGCTGTTTTTT. Translated, it gives CASSLVAPRGGELFF.

J is TRBJ2-5 and V is TRBV28; TRBD2 matches at 8 bases. CDR3 length: 14 amino acids. V dropped 7 bases and J dropped 3; count of bases not matched to a gene: 7. Germline CDR1 MDHEN, CDR2 SYDVKM. The CDR3 loop reads CASKLAELKETQYF. The CDR3, as DNA: TGTGCCAGCAAACTAGCGGAGCTAAAAGAGACCCAGTACTTC.

The count of this clone is one. The V call is TRBV7-9, the J call TRBJ2-3, with 7 bases identical to TRBD2. V lost 1 base and J lost 4; bases outside the gene matches: 5. Germline assignment: CDR1 SEHNR and CDR2 FQNEAQ (reference sequence). This CDR3 is built from 15 residues. This CDR3 reads CASSLGGSWADTQYF. The CDR3 coding sequence is TGTGCCAGCAGCTTAGGCGGGAGTTGGGCAGATACGCAGTATTTT.

The chain couples TRBV18 to TRBJ2-7; perhaps TRBD2 as D (6 bases). V was trimmed by 4 bases and J by 3 bases, leaving 13 bases between them. In germline, CDR1 is KGHSH, CDR2 LQKENI. The CDR3 runs 14 residues. CDR3 sequence (DNA): TGTGCCAGCTCACAGGAGGGTAGCAGCTACGAGCAGTACTTC. It encodes CASSQEGSSYEQYF.

This clone was observed at least ten times. The chain carries TRBV14 and TRBJ2-3; TRBD2 agrees at 9 bases. Germline lookup yields CDR1 SGHDN and CDR2 FVKESK. This CDR3 spans 17 amino acids. V shed 3 bases and J 0 bases; nucleotides not matched to a gene: 7. The CDR3 DNA reads TGTGCCAGCAGCCACTTAGCGGGAGCGGTGAGCACAGATACGCAGTATTTT. Protein: CASSHLAGAVSTDTQYF.

This chain connects TRBV19 to TRBJ1-1; tentatively, D is TRBD1 (5 bases). Germline V lookup: CDR1 LNHDA, CDR2 SQIVND (reference sequence). This CDR3 region has 18 residues. Trimming took 5 bases from V and 4 from J, leaving 26 bases between them. DNA of the CDR3: TGTGCCAGTAGTTCTGGGGCAGGGCGACCCCCGTGGGGCACTGAAGCTTTCTTT. Protein: CASSSGAGRPPWGTEAFF. The entire variable domain, with the rest obtained from reference TRBV19 and TRBJ1-1, is as follows: DGGITQSPKYLFRKEGQNVTLSCEQNLNHDAMYWYRQDPGQGLRLIYYSQIVNDFQKGDIAEGYSVSREKKESFPLTVTSAQKNPTAFYLCASSSGAGRPPWGTEAFFGQGTRLTVV.

V gene TRBV14 combines with J gene TRBJ1-2; 8 nucleotides align to TRBD1. The germline gives CDR1 SGHDN, CDR2 FVKESK. After removal of 4 bases from V and 4 bases from J, the junction contained 2 bases not matched to a gene. This CDR3 has 13 residues. The CDR3 reads CASSPGTGYGYTF. CDR3 bases: TGTGCCAGCAGCCCCGGGACAGGCTATGGCTACACCTTC. The whole variable domain, remainder taken from reference TRBV14 and TRBJ1-2, is EAGVTQFPSHSVIEKGQTVTLRCDPISGHDNLYWYRRVMGKEIKFLLHFVKESKQDESGMPNNRFLAERTGGTYSTLKVQPAELEDSGVYFCASSPGTGYGYTFGSGTRLTVV.

This rearrangement joins TRBV11-3 to TRBJ2-3, with 7 bases fitting TRBD2. V trimming: 0 bases; J trimming: 6 bases; junction bases outside the gene matches: 6. Germline lookup yields CDR1 SGHNT and CDR2 YENEEA. This CDR3 comprises 15 residues. Written as DNA, the CDR3 is TGTGCCAGCAGCTTAGATCTGGCGGGAGAGGATACGCAGTATTTT. This translates into CASSLDLAGEDTQYF.

The chain joins TRBV6-5 to TRBJ1-1, with D perhaps TRBD1 (6 bases). Trimming cost V 4 bases and J 4 bases, with 13 bases left between them. This CDR3 is 14 amino acids long. In germline, CDR1 is MNHEY, CDR2 SVGAGI. This CDR3 is CASSSPRGPTEAFF. CDR3 DNA: TGTGCCAGCAGTTCCCCCAGGGGACCCACTGAAGCTTTCTTT.

The chain couples TRBV28 to TRBJ2-3; TRBD2 matches at 11 bases. CDR1 is MDHEN and CDR2 is SYDVKM in the germline V gene. V was pared by 6 bases and J by 5 bases, with 7 bases of the junction left unmatched. This CDR3 has 15 amino acids. The DNA of the CDR3 is TGTGCCAGCAGCGTAGCGGGAGGGCCTGTAGATACGCAGTATTTT. Translating gives CASSVAGGPVDTQYF.

The chain combines TRBV4-1 with TRBJ2-2, with a possible D match to TRBD2 (6 bases). Germline CDR1 and CDR2: MGHRA and YSYEKL. The CDR3 contains 16 residues. Trimming shortened V by 4 bases and J by 0 bases, and 12 bases separated the two germline ends. CDR3 residues: CASSPRGDSNTGELFF. The DNA for the CDR3 is TGCGCCAGCAGCCCCCGCGGGGACTCGAACACCGGGGAGCTGTTTTTT.

The V and J genes are TRBV5-1 and TRBJ1-2; D remains unclear. CDR1 and CDR2 from the germline V gene are SGHRS and YFSETQ. This CDR3 comprises 13 residues. Between the trimmed V and J ends, which lost 1 base and 0 bases, there was a span of 4 bases. The CDR3 coding sequence is TGCGCCAGCAGCTTGCAGGCTAACTATGGCTACACCTTC. Its translation is CASSLQANYGYTF. Together with reference TRBV5-1 and TRBJ1-2, the CDR3 gives the full variable domain: KAGVTQTPRYLIKTRGQQVTLSCSPISGHRSVSWYQQTPGQGLQFLFEYFSETQRNKGNFPGRFSGRQFSNSRSEMNVSTLELGDSALYLCASSLQANYGYTFGSGTRLTVV.

V is TRBV20-1 and J is TRBJ2-7, with D possibly TRBD1 on 5 matching bases. The V gene's germline CDR1 is DFQATT and CDR2 SNEGSKA (reference sequence). This CDR3 comprises 10 residues. Between the trimmed V and J ends, which lost 4 bases and 6 bases, there was a span of 7 bases. The CDR3 here is CSANRGEQYF. The CDR3 DNA follows: TGCAGTGCTAATAGGGGCGAGCAGTACTTC.

V is TRBV6-6 and J is TRBJ2-1; 8 bases match TRBD2. The trim removed 3 bases at V and 8 bases at J, leaving 12 bases unmatched. The CDR3 has 16 residues. Germline lookup yields CDR1 MNHNY and CDR2 SVGAGI (reference sequence). As DNA, the CDR3 is TGTGCCAGCAGTTATCCCGGGAGGGCCCCCACGGATGAGCAGTTCTTC. Translating it yields CASSYPGRAPTDEQFF.

The J gene is TRBJ2-1, the V gene TRBV5-4; TRBD2 matches 10 bases. Germline CDR1 SGHNT, CDR2 YYREEE (reference sequence). The CDR3 contains 17 residues. Unmatched junction bases numbered 11, after V lost 1 base and J lost 7 bases. The CDR3 here is CASSLNGGSSGSNEQFF. DNA of the CDR3: TGTGCCAGCAGCTTGAATGGAGGGTCTAGCGGGAGTAATGAGCAGTTCTTC.

J is TRBJ2-5 and V is TRBV27; the match to TRBD2 covers 13 bases. The DNA end favors TRBJ2-7, so the J call may be wrong. This CDR3 is built from 15 residues. Germline V gene sequence: CDR1 MNHEY, CDR2 SMNVEV (reference sequence). In DNA, the CDR3 is TGTGCCAGCAGGGTACTAGCGGGAGGGCCTTACGAGCAGTACTTC. This sequence encodes CASRVLAGGPYEQYF.

This rearrangement joins TRBV6-1 to TRBJ2-7, with 8 bases aligning to TRBD1. This CDR3 contains 14 residues. The V gene end was trimmed by 6 bases and the J gene end by 4 bases; junction bases not matched to a gene: 8. Per germline, CDR1 MNHNS and CDR2 SASEGT. The CDR3 nucleotides are TGTGCCAGCAGGGCCGGGACAGGTTTTTACGAGCAGTACTTC. Its protein product is CASRAGTGFYEQYF.

This rearrangement joins TRBV18 to TRBJ2-3; possible D gene TRBD2, 5 bases. This CDR3 region has 14 residues. Trimming removed 1 base from V and 5 bases from J, with 10 bases in between. Per the germline V gene, CDR1 is KGHSH and CDR2 is LQKENI. The CDR3 here is CASSPRTDLDTQYF. Here the CDR3 DNA reads TGTGCCAGCTCACCACGGACTGATTTAGATACGCAGTATTTT.